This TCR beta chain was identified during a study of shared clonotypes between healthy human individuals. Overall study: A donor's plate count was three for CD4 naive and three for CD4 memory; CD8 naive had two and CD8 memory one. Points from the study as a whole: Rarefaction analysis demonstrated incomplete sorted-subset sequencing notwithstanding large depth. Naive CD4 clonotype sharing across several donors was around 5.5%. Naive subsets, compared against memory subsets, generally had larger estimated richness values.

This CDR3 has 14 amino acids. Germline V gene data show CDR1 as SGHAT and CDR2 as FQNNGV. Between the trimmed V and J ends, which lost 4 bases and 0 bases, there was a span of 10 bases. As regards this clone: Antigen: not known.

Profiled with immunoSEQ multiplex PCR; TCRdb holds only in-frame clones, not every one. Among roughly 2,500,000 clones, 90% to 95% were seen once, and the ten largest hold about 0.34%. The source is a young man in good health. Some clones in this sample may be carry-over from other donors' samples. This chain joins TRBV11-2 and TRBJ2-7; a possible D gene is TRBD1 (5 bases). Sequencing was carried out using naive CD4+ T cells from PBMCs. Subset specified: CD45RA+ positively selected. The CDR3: CASSSRQTSYEQYF. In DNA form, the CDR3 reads TGTGCCAGCAGCTCTAGACAGACCTCCTACGAGCAGTACTTC.